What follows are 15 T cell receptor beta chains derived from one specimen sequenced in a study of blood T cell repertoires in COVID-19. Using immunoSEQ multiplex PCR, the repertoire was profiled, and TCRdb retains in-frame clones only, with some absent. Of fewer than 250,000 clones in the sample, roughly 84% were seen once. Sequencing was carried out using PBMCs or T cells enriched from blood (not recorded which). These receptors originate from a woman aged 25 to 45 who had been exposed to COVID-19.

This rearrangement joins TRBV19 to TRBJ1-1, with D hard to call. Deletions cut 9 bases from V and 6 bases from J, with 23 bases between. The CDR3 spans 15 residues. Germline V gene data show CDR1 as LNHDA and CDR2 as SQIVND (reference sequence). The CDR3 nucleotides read TGTGCCAGCAAACCCTCGGACTGGGAAAGGGCTGAAGCTTTCTTT. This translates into CASKPSDWERAEAFF. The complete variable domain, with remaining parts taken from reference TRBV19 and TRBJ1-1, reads DGGITQSPKYLFRKEGQNVTLSCEQNLNHDAMYWYRQDPGQGLRLIYYSQIVNDFQKGDIAEGYSVSREKKESFPLTVTSAQKNPTAFYLCASKPSDWERAEAFFGQGTRLTVV.

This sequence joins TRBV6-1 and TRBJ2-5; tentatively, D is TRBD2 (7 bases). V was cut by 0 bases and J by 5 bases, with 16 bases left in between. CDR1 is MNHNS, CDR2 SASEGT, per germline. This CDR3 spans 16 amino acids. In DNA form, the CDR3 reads TGTGCCAGCAGTGAAGCCCTCGGGGGGCGATCGGAGACCCAGTACTTC. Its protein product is CASSEALGGRSETQYF.

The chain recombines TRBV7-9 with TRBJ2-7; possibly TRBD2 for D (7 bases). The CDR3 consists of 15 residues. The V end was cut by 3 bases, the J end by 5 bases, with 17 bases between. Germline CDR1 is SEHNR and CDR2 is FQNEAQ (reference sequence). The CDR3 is CASSLQYAGANEQYF. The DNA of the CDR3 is TGTGCCAGCAGCTTGCAGTATGCGGGGGCTAACGAGCAGTACTTC.

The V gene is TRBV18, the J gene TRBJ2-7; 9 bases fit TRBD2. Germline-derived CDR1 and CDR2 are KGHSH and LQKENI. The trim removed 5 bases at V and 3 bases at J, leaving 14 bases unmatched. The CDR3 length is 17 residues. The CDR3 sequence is CASSAVRAGGNVYEQYF. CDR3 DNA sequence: TGTGCCAGCTCAGCGGTTCGAGCGGGGGGCAACGTCTACGAGCAGTACTTC.

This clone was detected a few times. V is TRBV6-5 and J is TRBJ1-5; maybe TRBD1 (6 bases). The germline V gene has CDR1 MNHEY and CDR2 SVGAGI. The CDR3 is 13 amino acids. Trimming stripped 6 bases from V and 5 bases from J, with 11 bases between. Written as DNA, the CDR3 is TGTGCCAGCAGGGGGGCAGCGGATCAGCCCCAGCATTTT. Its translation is CASRGAADQPQHF.

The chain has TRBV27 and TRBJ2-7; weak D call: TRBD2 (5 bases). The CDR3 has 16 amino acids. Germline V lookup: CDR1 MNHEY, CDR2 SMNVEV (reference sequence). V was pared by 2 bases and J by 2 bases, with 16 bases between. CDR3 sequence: CASSLHSAELTYEQYF. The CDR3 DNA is TGTGCCAGCAGTTTACATTCAGCGGAGCTCACCTACGAGCAGTACTTC.

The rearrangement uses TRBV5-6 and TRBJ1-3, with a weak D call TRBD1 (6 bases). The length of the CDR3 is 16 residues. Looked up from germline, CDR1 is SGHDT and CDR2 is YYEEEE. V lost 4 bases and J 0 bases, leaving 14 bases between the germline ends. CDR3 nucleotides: TGTGCCAGCAGCCGCCGACAGGCCATCTCTGGAAACACCATATATTTT. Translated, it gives CASSRRQAISGNTIYF.

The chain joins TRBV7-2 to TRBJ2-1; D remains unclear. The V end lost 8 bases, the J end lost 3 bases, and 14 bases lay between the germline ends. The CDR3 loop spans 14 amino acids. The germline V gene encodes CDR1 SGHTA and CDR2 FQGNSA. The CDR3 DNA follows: TGTGCCAGCGGCACACCGTTTCTCTACAATGAGCAGTTCTTC. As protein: CASGTPFLYNEQFF.

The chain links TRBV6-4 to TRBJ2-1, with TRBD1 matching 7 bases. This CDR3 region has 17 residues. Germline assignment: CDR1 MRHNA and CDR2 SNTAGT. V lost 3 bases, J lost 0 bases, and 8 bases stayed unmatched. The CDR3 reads CASSETLRTGSYNEQFF. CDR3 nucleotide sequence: TGTGCCAGCAGTGAAACGCTCCGGACAGGCTCCTACAATGAGCAGTTCTTC.

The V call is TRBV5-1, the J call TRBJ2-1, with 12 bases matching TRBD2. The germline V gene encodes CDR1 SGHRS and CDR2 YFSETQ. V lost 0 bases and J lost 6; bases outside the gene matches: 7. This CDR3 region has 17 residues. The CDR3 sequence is CASSLDPSGGAGNEQFF. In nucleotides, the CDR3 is TGCGCCAGCAGCTTGGATCCTAGCGGGGGGGCTGGCAATGAGCAGTTCTTC.

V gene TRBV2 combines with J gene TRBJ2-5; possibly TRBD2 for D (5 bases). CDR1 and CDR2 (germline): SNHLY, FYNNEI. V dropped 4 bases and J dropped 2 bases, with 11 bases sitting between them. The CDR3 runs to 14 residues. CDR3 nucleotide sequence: TGTGCCAGCAGTGTGAGGGCAGATCAAGAGACCCAGTACTTC. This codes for CASSVRADQETQYF.

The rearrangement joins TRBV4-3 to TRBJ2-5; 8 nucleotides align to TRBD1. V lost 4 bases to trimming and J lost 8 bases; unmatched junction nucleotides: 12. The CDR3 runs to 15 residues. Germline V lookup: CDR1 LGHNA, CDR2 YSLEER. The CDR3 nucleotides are TGCGCCAGCAGCCGAATAACGACAGGGGAATCCACCCAGTACTTC. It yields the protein CASSRITTGESTQYF.

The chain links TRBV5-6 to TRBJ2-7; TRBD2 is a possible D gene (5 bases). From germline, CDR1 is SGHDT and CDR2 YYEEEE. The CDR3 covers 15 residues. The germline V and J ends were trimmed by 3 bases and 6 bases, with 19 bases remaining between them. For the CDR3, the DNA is TGTGCCAGCAGCTCAGATATGGACGGAGGAAGCGAGCAGTACTTC. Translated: CASSSDMDGGSEQYF.

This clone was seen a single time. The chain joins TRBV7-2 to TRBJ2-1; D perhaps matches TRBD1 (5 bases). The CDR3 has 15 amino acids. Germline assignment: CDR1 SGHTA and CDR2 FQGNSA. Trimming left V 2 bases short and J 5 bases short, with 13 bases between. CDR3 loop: CASSLLTLTDNEQFF. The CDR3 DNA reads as TGTGCCAGCAGCTTACTGACGTTGACAGACAATGAGCAGTTCTTC.

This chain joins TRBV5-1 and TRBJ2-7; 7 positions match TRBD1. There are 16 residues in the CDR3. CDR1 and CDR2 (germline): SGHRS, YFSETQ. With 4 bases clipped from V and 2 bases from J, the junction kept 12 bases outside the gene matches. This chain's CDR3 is CASSPGQLVFTYEQYF. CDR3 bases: TGCGCCAGCAGCCCGGGACAGCTCGTATTTACCTACGAGCAGTACTTC.